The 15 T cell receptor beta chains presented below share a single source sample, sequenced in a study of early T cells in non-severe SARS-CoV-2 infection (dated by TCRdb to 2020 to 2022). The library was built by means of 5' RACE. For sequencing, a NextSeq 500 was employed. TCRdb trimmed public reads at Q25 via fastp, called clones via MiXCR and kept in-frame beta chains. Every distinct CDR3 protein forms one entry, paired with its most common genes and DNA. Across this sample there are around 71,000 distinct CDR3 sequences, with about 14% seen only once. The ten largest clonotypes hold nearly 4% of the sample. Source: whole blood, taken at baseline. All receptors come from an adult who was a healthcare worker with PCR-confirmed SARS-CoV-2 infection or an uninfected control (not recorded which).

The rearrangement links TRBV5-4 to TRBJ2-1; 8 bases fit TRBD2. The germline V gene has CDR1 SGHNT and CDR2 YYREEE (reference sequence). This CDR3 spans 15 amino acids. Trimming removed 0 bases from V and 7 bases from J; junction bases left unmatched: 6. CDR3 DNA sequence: TGTGCCAGCAGCTTGGAACTAGCGGCGGGAAATGAGCAGTTCTTC. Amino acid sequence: CASSLELAAGNEQFF.

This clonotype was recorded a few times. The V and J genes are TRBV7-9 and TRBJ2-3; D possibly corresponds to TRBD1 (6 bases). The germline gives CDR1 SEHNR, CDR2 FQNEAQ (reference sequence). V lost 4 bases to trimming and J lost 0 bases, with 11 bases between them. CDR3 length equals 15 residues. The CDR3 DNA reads TGTGCCAGCAGCTCCACAGGGATTAGCACAGATACGCAGTATTTT. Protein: CASSSTGISTDTQYF.

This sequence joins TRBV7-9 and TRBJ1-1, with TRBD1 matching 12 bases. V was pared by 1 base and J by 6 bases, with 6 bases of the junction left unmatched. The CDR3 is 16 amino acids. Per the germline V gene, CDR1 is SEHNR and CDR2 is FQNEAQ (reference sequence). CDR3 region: CASSLGGTGGRAEAFF. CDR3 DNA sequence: TGTGCCAGCAGCTTAGGCGGGACAGGGGGCCGGGCTGAAGCTTTCTTT.

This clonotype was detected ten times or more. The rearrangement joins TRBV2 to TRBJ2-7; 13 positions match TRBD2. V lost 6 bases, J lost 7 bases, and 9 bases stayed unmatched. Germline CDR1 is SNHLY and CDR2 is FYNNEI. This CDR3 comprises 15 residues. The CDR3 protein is CASRERTSGSGEQYF. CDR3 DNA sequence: TGTGCCAGCAGGGAAAGGACTAGCGGGAGTGGTGAGCAGTACTTC.

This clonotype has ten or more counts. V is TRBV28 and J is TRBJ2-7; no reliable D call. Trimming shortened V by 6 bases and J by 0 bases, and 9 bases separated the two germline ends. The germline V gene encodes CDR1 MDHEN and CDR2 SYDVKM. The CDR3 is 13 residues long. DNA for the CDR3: TGTGCCAGCAGGCCACAGCTCTCCTACGAGCAGTACTTC. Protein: CASRPQLSYEQYF.

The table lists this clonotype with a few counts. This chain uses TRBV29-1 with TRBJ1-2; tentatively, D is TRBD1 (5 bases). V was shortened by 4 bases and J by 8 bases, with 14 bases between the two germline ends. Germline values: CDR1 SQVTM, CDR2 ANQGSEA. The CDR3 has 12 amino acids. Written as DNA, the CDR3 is TGCAGCGTTGTTGGCAGGGACGACGGCTACACCTTC. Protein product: CSVVGRDDGYTF.

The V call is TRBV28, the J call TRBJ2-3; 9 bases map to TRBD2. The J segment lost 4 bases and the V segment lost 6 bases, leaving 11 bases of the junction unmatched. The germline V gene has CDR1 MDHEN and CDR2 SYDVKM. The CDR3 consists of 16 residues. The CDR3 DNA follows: TGTGCCAGCAGCCCCGTCTTAGCGGGAGAAGCAGATACGCAGTATTTT. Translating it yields CASSPVLAGEADTQYF.

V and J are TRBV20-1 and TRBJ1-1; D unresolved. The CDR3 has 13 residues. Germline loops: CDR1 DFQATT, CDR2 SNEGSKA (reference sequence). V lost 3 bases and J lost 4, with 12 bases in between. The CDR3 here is CSAREFKVTEAFF. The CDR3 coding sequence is TGCAGTGCTAGGGAATTTAAGGTCACTGAAGCTTTCTTT.

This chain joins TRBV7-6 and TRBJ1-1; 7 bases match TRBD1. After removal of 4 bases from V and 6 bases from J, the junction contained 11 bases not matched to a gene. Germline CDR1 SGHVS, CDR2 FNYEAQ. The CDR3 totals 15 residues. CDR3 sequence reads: CASSSTGGQGAEAFF. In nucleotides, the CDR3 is TGTGCCAGCAGCTCAACGGGTGGGCAGGGGGCTGAAGCTTTCTTT.

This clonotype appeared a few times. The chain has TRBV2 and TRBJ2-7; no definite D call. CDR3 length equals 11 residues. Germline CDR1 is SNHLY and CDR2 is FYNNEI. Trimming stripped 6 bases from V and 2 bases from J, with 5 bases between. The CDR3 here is CASSETYEQYF. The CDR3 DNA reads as TGTGCCAGCAGCGAAACCTACGAGCAGTACTTC.

The CDR3 region has the DNA TGTGCCAGCAGCTTGGTGGTCACAGCCTCCTACGAGCAGTACTTC. Translation: CASSLVVTASYEQYF. The chain has TRBV5-6 and TRBJ2-7; D unresolved. The CDR3 has 15 residues. The V gene's germline CDR1 is SGHDT and CDR2 YYEEEE. V shed 0 bases and J shed 0 bases, with 10 bases lying between them.

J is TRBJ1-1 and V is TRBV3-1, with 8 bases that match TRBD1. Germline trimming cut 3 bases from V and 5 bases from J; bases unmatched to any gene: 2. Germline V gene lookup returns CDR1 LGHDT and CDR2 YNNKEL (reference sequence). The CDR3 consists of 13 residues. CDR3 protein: CASSQDRVTEAFF. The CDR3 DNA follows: TGTGCCAGCAGCCAGGACAGGGTGACTGAAGCTTTCTTT.

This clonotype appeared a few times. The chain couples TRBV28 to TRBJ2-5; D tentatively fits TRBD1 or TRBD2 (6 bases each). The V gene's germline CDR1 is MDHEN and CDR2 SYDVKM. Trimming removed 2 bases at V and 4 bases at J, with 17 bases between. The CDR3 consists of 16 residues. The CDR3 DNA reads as TGTGCCAGCAGTTTACTGGAAGGGGGGCGCGCAGAGACCCAGTACTTC. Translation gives CASSLLEGGRAETQYF.

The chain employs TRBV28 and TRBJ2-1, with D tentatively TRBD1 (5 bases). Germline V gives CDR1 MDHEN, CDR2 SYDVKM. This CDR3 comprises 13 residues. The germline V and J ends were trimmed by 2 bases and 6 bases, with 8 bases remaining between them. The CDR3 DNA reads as TGTGCCAGCAGTTTACAGGGAACCAATGAGCAGTTCTTC. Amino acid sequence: CASSLQGTNEQFF.

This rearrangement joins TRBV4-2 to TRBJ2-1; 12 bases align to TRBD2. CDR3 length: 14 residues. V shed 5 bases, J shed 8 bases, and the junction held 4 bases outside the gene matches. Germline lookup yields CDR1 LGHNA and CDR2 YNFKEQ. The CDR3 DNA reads TGTGCCAGCAGCGCCCTAGCGGGAGGGTATGAGCAGTTCTTC. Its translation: CASSALAGGYEQFF.